This TCR beta chain appears in the sequencing data of a study of T cell repertoires in cytomegalovirus infection. Using its own MiXCR run on the reads, TCRdb lists one record per CDR3 protein. The sample carries some 590,000 distinct CDR3 sequences, just under 40% recorded once. Details on this clonotype: Its antigen is unknown.

This clonotype was obtained from a human donor in good health (CMV status not recorded). Some clones in this sample may be carry-over from other donors' samples. The sample in question was cultured PBMCs, obtained from culture after CMV antigen stimulation.

The CDR3 is CASSEAAGPVGTQYF. Here the CDR3 DNA reads TGTGCCAGCAGTGAAGCTGCGGGGCCAGTGGGGACCCAGTACTTC. The genes are TRBV2 and TRBJ2-5; a possible D gene is TRBD2 (6 bases). V shed 0 bases and J shed 7 bases, with 15 bases lying between them. The germline gives CDR1 SNHLY, CDR2 FYNNEI. This CDR3 contains 15 residues.